Listed below are T cell receptor beta chains from one sample, sequenced in a study of cytomegalovirus exposure and HLA in healthy donors. Sequenced by immunoSEQ multiplex PCR; TCRdb stores in-frame clones only, minus some. The sample has about 160,000 clones, roughly 80% seen once; the top ten hold approximately 2%. The specimen sequenced was PBMCs. Every receptor here comes from a female donor in good health and CMV-seronegative. CDR3s include the opening cysteine and the closing phenylalanine or tryptophan. A D gene is named only where the DNA matches it firmly. The size field is filled for only some rows; it gives once, few, many or a size class.

.	.	TRBJ1-2	TRBV9	TGTGCCAGCAGCGTAGGACAGAACTATGGCTACACCTTC	CASSVGQNYGYTF
TRBD1	few	TRBJ2-6	TRBV7-6	TGTGCCAGCAGCTTAGCGAGGCCAGGGGGTTTGGGCTCTGGGGCCAACGGCCTGACTTTC	CASSLARPGGLGSGANGLTF
TRBD1	.	TRBJ1-2	TRBV23-1	TGCGCCAGCGGCACCTTTAATACAGGGGACTATGGCTACACCTTC	CASGTFNTGDYGYTF
TRBD1	.	TRBJ1-2	TRBV29-1	TGCAGCGGCGGGACAGGGAGCCCCAGGAGCTATGGCTACACCTTC	CSGGTGSPRSYGYTF
.	.	TRBJ2-3	TRBV15	TGTGCCACCAGCGAGTCGTTTTCGGATACGCAGTATTTT	CATSESFSDTQYF
TRBD1	.	TRBJ1-1	TRBV7-8	TGTGCCAGCAGCATGGGACAGGCTGAAGCTTTCTTT	CASSMGQAEAFF
TRBD1	few	TRBJ2-3	TRBV12-5	TGTGCTAGTGGTCCCTCGGGACAGGGCTCAGATACGCAGTATTTT	CASGPSGQGSDTQYF
.	.	TRBJ2-2	TRBV29-1	TGCAGCGTAACGGGGGAAAAGGGCACCGGGGAGCTGTTTTTT	CSVTGEKGTGELFF
.	.	TRBJ1-1	TRBV7-9	TGTGCCAGCAGCTTTGACACCTCCCCCATGAACACTGAAGCTTTCTTT	CASSFDTSPMNTEAFF
.	.	TRBJ1-1	TRBV9	TGTGCCAGCAGCGTAGCAGGATTTATTGACACTGAAGCTTTCTTT	CASSVAGFIDTEAFF
.	once	TRBJ1-2	TRBV6-5	TGTGCCAGCAGCCGAATGTCGGAGTATGGCTACACCTTC	CASSRMSEYGYTF
.	few	TRBJ1-6	TRBV30	TGTGCCTGGAGTAAGTCCCAGGGGCCCCTCCACTTT	CAWSKSQGPLHF
TRBD1	.	TRBJ1-3	TRBV9	TGTGCCAGCAGCGCACGGGACAGCCGCTCTGGAAACACCATATATTTT	CASSARDSRSGNTIYF
TRBD2	.	TRBJ2-2	TRBV5-4	TGTGCCAGCAGCTTACGACGGGGGGGCGTGACCGGGGAGCTGTTTTTT	CASSLRRGGVTGELFF
TRBD2	medium-sized	TRBJ2-4	TRBV2	TGTGCCAGCAGGGGACTAGCGGGGCTGTACATTCAGTACTTC	CASRGLAGLYIQYF
.	.	TRBJ1-1	TRBV7-8	TGTGCCGGCAGCTTGGGGGGATACACTGAAGCTTTCTTT	CAGSLGGYTEAFF
.	.	TRBJ2-7	TRBV5-1	TGCGCCAGCAGCTTGGCGTCGGGGGTCAGCGAGCAGTACTTC	CASSLASGVSEQYF
.	.	TRBJ1-4	TRBV5-6	TGTGCCAGCATTCCCAGGGGTCTGCACGAAAAACTGTTTTTT	CASIPRGLHEKLFF
.	.	TRBJ2-2	TRBV4-1	TGCGCCAGCAGCCAAGATCAACGGCAGGGGGGCACCGGGGAGCTGTTTTTT	CASSQDQRQGGTGELFF